The source of this T cell receptor beta chain is a study of type 1 and type 2 diabetes patients. Amplification started from genomic DNA. Amplification of the beta chain CDR3 used 30 forward and 13 reverse multiplex primers. Using its own MiXCR run on the multiplex PCR reads, TCRdb lists one record per CDR3 protein. The repertoire consists of 250,000 or so distinct CDR3 sequences, with roughly 50% occurring once and the leading ten covering approximately 14%. Germline values: CDR1 LNHNV, CDR2 YYDKDF (reference sequence). Trimming removed 4 bases at V and 5 bases at J, with 12 bases between. This CDR3 spans 13 amino acids.

The sequenced sample was peripheral blood mononuclear cells (PBMCs). This TCR was sampled from a man aged 18 to 29 with type 2 diabetes. The V gene is TRBV15, the J gene TRBJ2-7; a possible D gene is TRBD1 (6 bases). CDR3 sequence (DNA): TGTGCCACCAGCACAGGGGAAGCGGACGAGCAGTACTTC. Its protein product is CATSTGEADEQYF. Based on the CDR3 plus reference TRBV15 and TRBJ2-7, the full variable domain is DAMVIQNPRYQVTQFGKPVTLSCSQTLNHNVMYWYQQKSSQAPKLLFHYYDKDFNNEADTPDNFQSRRPNTSFCFLDIRSPGLGDTAMYLCATSTGEADEQYFGPGTRLTVT.